The 2 T cell receptor beta chains below all came from one sample that was sequenced in a study of control samples from healthy donors and cancer patients. Assay: immunoSEQ multiplex PCR; the TCRdb copy retains only in-frame clones and omits some. Here the sample spans 90,000 to 100,000 clones, less than 85% being singletons. Sequencing was done on a sample of PBMCs. These receptors were taken from a man in his 70s with lung cancer.

This clone was counted only a few times. The sample contains more than one DNA sequence encoding this CDR3. The chain combines TRBV19 with TRBJ2-2, with 13 bases identical to TRBD2. Germline CDR1 LNHDA, CDR2 SQIVND (reference sequence). J gave up 8 bases and V 7 bases, and 4 bases lay outside the gene matches. CDR3 length: 14 amino acids. The CDR3 loop is CASTGLAGVGELFF. CDR3 DNA sequence: TGTGCCAGTACCGGACTAGCGGGGGTGGGGGAGCTGTTTTTT.

The V gene is TRBV5-1, the J gene TRBJ2-2; no reliable D call. This CDR3 contains 14 residues. The germline CDR1 and CDR2 sequences are SGHRS and YFSETQ. Trimming removed 2 bases at V and 1 base at J, with 6 bases between. CDR3 sequence (DNA): TGCGCCAGCAGCTTCGGCGAGAACACCGGGGAGCTGTTTTTT. Residues: CASSFGENTGELFF.